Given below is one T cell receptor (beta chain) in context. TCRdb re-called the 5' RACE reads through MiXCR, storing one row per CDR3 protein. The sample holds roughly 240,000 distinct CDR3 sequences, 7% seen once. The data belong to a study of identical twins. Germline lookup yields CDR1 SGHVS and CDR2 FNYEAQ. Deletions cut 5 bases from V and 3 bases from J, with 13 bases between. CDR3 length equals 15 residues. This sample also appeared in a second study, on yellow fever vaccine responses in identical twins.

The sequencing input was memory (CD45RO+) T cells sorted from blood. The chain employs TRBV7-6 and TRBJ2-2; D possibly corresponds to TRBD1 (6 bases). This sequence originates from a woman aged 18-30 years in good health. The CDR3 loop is CASSGSSGDTGELFF. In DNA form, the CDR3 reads TGTGCCAGCAGCGGCTCTTCAGGGGACACCGGGGAGCTGTTTTTT.